This paragraph covers one TCR beta chain sequence. What it recognizes is unknown. With UMIs, 5'RACE template switching was used to make TCR beta cDNA. TCRdb reprocessed the 5' RACE reads; each CDR3 protein has one entry and no DNA is given. The sample table sets out some 410,000 distinct CDR3 sequences. The CDR3 consists of 16 residues. From germline, CDR1 is SEHNR and CDR2 FQNEAQ (reference sequence). These data are taken from a study of T cells expressing NK-cell markers. Across the study: According to the study, TCR beta repertoires originated from sorted CD3+CD56+NKG2C+, CD3+CD56+NKG2C- and CD3+CD56-NKG2C+ T cells. Findings and limits, study-wide: Among a few donors, these clonotypes also ranked first in the CD3+CD56-NKG2C+ fraction. HCMV specificity was not established for the expanded NKG2C+ T cell clones.

The receptor's source is a woman between 18 and 70 years old in good health. The sequencing input was blood T cells: a sorted CD56 or NKG2C T cell subset, CD4+ or CD8+ T cells, or bulk PBMC T cells (not recorded which). V and J are TRBV7-9 and TRBJ2-3. The CDR3 reads CASSLLGLPTSDTQYF.